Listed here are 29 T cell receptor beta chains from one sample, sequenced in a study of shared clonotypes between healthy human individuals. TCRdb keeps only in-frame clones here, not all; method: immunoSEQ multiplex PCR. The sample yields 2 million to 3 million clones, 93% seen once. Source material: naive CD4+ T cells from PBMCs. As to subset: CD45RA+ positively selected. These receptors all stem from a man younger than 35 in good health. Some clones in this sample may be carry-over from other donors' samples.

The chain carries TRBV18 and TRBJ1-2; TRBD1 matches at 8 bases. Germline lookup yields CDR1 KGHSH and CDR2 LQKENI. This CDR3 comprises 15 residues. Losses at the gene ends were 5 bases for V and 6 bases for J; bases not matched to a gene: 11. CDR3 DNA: TGTGCCAGCTCAACTGGACAGGGAGGGACGGATGGCTACACCTTC. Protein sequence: CASSTGQGGTDGYTF.

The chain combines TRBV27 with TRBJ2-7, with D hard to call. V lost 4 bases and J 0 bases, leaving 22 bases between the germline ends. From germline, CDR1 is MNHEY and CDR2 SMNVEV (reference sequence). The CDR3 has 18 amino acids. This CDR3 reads CASSSVLLDHEVSYEQYF. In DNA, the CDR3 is TGTGCCAGCAGTTCCGTCCTTTTAGATCATGAGGTCTCCTACGAGCAGTACTTC.

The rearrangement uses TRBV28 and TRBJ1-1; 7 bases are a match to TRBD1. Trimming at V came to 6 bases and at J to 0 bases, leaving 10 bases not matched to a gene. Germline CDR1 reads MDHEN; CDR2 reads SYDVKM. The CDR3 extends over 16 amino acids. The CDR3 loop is CASSTPQGRMNTEAFF. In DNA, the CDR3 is TGTGCCAGCAGCACCCCACAGGGGCGGATGAACACTGAAGCTTTCTTT.

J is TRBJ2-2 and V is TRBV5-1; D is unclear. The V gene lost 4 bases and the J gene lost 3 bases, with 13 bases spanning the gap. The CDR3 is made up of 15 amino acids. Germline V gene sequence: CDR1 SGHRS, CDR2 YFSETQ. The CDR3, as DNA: TGCGCCAGCAGCCTGGCTCAGGTGGACACCGGGGAGCTGTTTTTT. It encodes CASSLAQVDTGELFF.

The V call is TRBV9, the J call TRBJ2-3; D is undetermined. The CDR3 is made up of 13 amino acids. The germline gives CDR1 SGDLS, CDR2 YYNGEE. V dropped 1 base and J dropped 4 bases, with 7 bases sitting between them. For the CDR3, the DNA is TGTGCCAGCAGCGTATCCCCCCCAGATACGCAGTATTTT. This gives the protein CASSVSPPDTQYF.

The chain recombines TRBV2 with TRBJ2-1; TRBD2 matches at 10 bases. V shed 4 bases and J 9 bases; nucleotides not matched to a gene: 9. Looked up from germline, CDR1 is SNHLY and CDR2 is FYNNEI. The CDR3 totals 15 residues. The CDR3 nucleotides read TGTGCCAGCAGTGTAGGGCTAGCGGGAGCATTTGAGCAGTTCTTC. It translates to CASSVGLAGAFEQFF.

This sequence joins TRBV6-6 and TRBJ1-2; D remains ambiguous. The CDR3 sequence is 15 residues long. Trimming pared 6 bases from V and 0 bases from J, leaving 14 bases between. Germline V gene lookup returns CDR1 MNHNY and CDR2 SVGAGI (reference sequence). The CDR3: CASRFPGNANYGYTF. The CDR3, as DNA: TGTGCCAGCAGATTCCCCGGAAATGCTAACTATGGCTACACCTTC.

The CDR3 bases are TGTGCCAGCAGACGGGGGAGGGACAATGAGCAGTTCTTC. Protein sequence: CASRRGRDNEQFF. The chain is built from TRBV7-3 and TRBJ2-1; the match to TRBD2 covers 7 bases. This CDR3 comprises 13 residues. Germline V gene lookup returns CDR1 SGHTA and CDR2 FQGTGA. V trimming: 6 bases; J trimming: 5 bases; junction bases outside the gene matches: 4.

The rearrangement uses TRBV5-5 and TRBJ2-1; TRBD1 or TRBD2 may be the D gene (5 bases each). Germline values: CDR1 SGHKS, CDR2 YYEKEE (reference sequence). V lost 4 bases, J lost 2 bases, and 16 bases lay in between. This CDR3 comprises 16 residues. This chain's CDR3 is CASSLTGTTAYNEQFF. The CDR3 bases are TGTGCCAGCAGCCTTACCGGGACCACCGCCTACAATGAGCAGTTCTTC.

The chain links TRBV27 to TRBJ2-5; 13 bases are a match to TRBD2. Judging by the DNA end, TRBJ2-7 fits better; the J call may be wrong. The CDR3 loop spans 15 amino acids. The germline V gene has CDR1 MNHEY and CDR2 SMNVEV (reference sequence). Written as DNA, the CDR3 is TGTGCCAGCAGGGGACTAGCGGGGCCGAGGGGCGAGCAGTACTTC. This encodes CASRGLAGPRGEQYF.

DNA for the CDR3: TGTGCCAGCAGGCCTGGGGGCACCACACCCCTCCACTTT. Translating gives CASRPGGTTPLHF. V gene TRBV13 combines with J gene TRBJ1-6; D might be TRBD1 (6 bases). The length of the CDR3 is 13 residues. Per the germline V gene, CDR1 is PRHDT and CDR2 is FYEKMQ (reference sequence). The germline V and J ends were trimmed by 6 bases and 11 bases, with 14 bases remaining between them.

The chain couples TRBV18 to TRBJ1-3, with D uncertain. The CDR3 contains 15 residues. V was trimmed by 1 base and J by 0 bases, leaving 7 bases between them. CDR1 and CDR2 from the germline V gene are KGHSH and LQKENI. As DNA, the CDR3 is TGTGCCAGCTCACCACTGAGTCGCTCTGGAAACACCATATATTTT. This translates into CASSPLSRSGNTIYF.

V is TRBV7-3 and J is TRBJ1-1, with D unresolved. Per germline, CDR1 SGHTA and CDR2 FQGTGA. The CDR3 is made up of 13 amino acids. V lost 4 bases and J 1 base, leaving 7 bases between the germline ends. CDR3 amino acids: CASSSTTNTEAFF. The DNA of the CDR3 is TGTGCCAGCAGCTCGACAACGAACACTGAAGCTTTCTTT.

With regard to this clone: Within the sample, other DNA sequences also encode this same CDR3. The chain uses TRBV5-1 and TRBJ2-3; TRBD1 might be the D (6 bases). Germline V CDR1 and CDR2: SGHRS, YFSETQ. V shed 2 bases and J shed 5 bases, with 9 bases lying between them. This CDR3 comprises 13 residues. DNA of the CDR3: TGCGCCAGCAGCTTACCAGGGGTAGATACGCAGTATTTT. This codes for CASSLPGVDTQYF.

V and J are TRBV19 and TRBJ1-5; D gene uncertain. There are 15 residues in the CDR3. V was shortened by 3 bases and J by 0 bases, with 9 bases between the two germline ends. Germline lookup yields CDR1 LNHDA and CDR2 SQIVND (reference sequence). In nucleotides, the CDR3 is TGTGCCAGTAGTATGACAATTACTAGCAATCAGCCCCAGCATTTT. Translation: CASSMTITSNQPQHF.

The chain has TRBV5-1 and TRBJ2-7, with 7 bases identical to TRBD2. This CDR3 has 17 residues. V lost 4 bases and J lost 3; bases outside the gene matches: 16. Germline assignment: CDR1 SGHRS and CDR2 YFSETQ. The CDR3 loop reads CASSPGSGGSSFYEQYF. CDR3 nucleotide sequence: TGCGCCAGCAGCCCGGGGTCGGGCGGGAGCTCCTTCTACGAGCAGTACTTC. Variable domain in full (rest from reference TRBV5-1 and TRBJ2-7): KAGVTQTPRYLIKTRGQQVTLSCSPISGHRSVSWYQQTPGQGLQFLFEYFSETQRNKGNFPGRFSGRQFSNSRSEMNVSTLELGDSALYLCASSPGSGGSSFYEQYFGPGTRLTVT.

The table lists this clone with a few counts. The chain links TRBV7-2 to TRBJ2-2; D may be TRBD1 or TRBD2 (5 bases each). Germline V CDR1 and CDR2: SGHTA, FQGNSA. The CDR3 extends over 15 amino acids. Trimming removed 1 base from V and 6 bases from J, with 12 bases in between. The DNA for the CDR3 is TGTGCCAGCAGCTTAGGGGGGAGTAGGGCCGGGGAGCTGTTTTTT. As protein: CASSLGGSRAGELFF.

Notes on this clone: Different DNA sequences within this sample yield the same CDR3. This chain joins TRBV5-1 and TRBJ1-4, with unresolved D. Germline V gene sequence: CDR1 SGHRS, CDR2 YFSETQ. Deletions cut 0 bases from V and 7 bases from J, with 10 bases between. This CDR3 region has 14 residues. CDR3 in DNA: TGCGCCAGCAGCTTGGAAGGAGTTGGTGAAAAACTGTTTTTT. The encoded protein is CASSLEGVGEKLFF.

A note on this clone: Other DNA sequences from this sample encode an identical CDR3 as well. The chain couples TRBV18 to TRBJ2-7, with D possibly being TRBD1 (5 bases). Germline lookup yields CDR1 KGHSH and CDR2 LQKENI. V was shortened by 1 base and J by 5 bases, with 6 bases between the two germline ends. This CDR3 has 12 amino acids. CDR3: CASSPQGDEQYF. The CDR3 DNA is TGTGCCAGCTCACCACAAGGGGACGAGCAGTACTTC.

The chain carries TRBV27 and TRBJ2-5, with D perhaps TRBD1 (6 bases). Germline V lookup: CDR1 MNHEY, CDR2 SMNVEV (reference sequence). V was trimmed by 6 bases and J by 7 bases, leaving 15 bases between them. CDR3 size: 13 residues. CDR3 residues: CASREGHLRTQYF. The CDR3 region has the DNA TGTGCCAGCAGAGAGGGACATCTTAGGACCCAGTACTTC.

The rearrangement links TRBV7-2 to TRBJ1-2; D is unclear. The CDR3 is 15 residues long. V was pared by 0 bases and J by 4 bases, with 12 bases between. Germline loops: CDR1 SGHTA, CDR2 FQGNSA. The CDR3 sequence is CASSLAQAGSYGYTF. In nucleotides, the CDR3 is TGTGCCAGCAGCTTAGCCCAGGCAGGCTCCTATGGCTACACCTTC.

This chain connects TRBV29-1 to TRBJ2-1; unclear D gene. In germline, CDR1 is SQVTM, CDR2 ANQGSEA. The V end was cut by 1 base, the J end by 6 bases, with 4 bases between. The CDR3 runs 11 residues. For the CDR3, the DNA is TGCAGCGTTGAAGGATCCAATGAGCAGTTCTTC. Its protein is CSVEGSNEQFF.

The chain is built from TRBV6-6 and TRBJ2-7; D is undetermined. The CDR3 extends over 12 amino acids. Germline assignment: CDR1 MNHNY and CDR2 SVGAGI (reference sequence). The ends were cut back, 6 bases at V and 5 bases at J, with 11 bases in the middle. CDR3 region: CASSQTVDEQYF. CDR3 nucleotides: TGTGCCAGCAGCCAAACAGTGGACGAGCAGTACTTC.

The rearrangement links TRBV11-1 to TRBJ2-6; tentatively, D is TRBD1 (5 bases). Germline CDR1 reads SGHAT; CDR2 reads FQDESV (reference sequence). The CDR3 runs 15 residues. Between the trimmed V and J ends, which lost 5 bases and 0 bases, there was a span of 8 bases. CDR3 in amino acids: CASSRRGSGANVLTF. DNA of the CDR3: TGTGCCAGCAGCCGAAGGGGCTCTGGGGCCAACGTCCTGACTTTC. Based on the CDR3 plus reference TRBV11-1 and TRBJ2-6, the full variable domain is EAEVAQSPRYKITEKSQAVAFWCDPISGHATLYWYRQILGQGPELLVQFQDESVVDDSQLPKDRFSAERLKGVDSTLKIQPAELGDSAMYLCASSRRGSGANVLTFGAGSRLTVL.

The CDR3 DNA is TGTGCCAGCAGCTTAGGGGCTGGGGCCAACGTCCTGACTTTC. Translation: CASSLGAGANVLTF. The chain uses TRBV5-6 and TRBJ2-6, with D maybe TRBD1 (5 bases). The germline V gene has CDR1 SGHDT and CDR2 YYEEEE. This CDR3 comprises 14 residues. V was pared by 2 bases and J by 2 bases, with 5 bases between.

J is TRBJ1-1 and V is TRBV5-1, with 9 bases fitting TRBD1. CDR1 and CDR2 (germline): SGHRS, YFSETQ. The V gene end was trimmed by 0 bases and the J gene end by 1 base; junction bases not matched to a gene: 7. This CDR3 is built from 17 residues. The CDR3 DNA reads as TGCGCCAGCAGCTTGGCCCCCGGGACAGGGTCGAACACTGAAGCTTTCTTT. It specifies CASSLAPGTGSNTEAFF.

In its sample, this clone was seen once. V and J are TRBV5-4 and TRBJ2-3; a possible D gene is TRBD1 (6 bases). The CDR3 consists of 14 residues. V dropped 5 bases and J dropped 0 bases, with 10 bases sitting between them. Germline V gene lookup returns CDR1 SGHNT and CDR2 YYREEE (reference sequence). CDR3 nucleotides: TGTGCCAGCAGGCCCACAGGGAGCACAGATACGCAGTATTTT. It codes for CASRPTGSTDTQYF.

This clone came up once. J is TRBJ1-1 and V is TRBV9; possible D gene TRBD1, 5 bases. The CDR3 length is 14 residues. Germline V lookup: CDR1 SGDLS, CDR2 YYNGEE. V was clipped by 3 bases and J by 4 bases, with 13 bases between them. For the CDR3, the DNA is TGTGCCAGCAGCGCCGGCGGGGGGAGCACTGAAGCTTTCTTT. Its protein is CASSAGGGSTEAFF. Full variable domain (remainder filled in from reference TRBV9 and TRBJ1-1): DSGVTQTPKHLITATGQRVTLRCSPRSGDLSVYWYQQSLDQGLQFLIQYYNGEERAKGNILERFSAQQFPDLHSELNLSSLELGDSALYFCASSAGGGSTEAFFGQGTRLTVV.

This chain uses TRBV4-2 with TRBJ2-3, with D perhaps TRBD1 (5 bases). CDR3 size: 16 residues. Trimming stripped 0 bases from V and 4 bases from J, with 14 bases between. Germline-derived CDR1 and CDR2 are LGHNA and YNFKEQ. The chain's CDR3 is CASSQDDGRASDTQYF. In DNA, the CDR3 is TGTGCCAGCAGCCAAGATGATGGCAGGGCCTCAGATACGCAGTATTTT.